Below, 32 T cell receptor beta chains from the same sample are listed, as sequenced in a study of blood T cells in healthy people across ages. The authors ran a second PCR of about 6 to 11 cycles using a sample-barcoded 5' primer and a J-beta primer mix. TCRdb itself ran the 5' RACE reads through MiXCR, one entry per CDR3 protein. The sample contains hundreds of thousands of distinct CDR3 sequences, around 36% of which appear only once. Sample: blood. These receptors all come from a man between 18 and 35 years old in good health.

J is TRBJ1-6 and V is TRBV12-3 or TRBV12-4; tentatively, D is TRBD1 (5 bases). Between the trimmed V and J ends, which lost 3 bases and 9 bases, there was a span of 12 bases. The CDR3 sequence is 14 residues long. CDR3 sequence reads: CASSLGDSGSPLHF. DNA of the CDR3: TGTGCCAGCAGTTTGGGGGATTCGGGTTCACCCCTCCACTTT.

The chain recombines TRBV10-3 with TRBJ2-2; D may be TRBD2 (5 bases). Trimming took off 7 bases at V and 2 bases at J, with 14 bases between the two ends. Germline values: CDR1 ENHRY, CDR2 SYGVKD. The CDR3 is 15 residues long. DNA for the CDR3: TGTGCCATCACCGGGGAAGGTAGCAACACCGGGGAGCTGTTTTTT. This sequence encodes CAITGEGSNTGELFF.

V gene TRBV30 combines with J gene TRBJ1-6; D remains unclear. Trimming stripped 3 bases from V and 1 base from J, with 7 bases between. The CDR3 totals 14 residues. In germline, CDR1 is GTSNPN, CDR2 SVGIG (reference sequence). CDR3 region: CAWRPASYNSPLHF. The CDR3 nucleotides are TGTGCCTGGAGGCCGGCGTCCTATAATTCACCCCTCCACTTT.

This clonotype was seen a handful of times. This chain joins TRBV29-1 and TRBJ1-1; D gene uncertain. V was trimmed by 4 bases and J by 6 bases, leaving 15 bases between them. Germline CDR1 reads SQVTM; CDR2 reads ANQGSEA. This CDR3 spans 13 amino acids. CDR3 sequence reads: CSVAGRQIPEAFF. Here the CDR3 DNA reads TGCAGCGTTGCGGGCAGGCAAATTCCTGAAGCTTTCTTT.

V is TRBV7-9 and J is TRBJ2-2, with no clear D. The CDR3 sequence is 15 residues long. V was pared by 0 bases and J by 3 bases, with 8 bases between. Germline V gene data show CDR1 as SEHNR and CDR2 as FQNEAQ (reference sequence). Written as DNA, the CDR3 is TGTGCCAGCAGCTTAGCCCCGAGATACACCGGGGAGCTGTTTTTT. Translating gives CASSLAPRYTGELFF.

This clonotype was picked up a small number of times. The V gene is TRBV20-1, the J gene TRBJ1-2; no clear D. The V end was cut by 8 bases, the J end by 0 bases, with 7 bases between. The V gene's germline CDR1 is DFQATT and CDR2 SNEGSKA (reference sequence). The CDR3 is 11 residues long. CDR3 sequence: CSYTANYGYTF. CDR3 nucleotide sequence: TGCAGTTACACGGCTAACTATGGCTACACCTTC.

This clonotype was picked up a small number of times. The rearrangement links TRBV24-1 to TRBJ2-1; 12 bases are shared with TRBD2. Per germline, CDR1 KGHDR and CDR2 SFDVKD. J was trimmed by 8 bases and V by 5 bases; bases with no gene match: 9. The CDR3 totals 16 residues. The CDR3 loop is CATSAASGGVGDEQFF. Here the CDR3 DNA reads TGTGCCACCAGTGCGGCTAGCGGGGGGGTTGGTGATGAGCAGTTCTTC.

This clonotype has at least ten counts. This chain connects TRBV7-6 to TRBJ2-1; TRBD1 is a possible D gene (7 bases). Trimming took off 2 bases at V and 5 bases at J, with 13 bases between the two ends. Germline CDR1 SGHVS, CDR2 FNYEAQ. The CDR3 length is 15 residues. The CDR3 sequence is CASSLFSRGDNEQFF. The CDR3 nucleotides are TGTGCCAGCAGCTTATTTTCCAGGGGGGACAATGAGCAGTTCTTC.

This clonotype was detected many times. The CDR3 sequence is CASSLPGGQSDTQYF. The DNA for the CDR3 is TGTGCCAGCAGCCTGCCGGGGGGGCAAAGTGATACGCAGTATTTT. The rearrangement links TRBV3-1 to TRBJ2-3, with 8 bases fitting TRBD2. V dropped 4 bases and J dropped 6; count of bases not matched to a gene: 9. CDR1 LGHDT and CDR2 YNNKEL come from the germline V gene (reference sequence). CDR3 length equals 15 residues.

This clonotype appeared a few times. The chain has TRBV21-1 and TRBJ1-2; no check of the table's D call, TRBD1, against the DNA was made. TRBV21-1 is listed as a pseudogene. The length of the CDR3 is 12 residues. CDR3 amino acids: CAEDRGRIGYTF. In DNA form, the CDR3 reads TGTGCCGAGGACAGGGGGCGAATTGGCTACACCTTC.

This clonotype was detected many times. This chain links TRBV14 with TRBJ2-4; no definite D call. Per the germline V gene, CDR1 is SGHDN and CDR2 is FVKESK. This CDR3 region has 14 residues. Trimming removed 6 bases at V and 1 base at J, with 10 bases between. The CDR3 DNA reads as TGTGCCAGCAGTTACGGTGGGGCCAAAAACATTCAGTACTTC. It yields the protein CASSYGGAKNIQYF.

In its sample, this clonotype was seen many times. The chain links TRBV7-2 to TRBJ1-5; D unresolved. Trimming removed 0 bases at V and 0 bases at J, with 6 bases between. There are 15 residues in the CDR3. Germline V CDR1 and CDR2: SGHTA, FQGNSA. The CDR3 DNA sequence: TGTGCCAGCAGCTTAGCGGGCCTTAGCAATCAGCCCCAGCATTTT. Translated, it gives CASSLAGLSNQPQHF. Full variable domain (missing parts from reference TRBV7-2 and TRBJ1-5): GAGVSQSPSNKVTEKGKDVELRCDPISGHTALYWYRQSLGQGLEFLIYFQGNSAPDKSGLPSDRFSAERTGGSVSTLTIQRTQQEDSAVYLCASSLAGLSNQPQHFGDGTRLSIL.

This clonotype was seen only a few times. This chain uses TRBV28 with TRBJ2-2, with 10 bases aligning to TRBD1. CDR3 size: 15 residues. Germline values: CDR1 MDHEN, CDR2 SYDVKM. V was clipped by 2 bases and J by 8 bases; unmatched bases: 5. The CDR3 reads CASSLGTGVLGELFF. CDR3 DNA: TGTGCCAGCAGTTTAGGGACAGGGGTTCTGGGGGAGCTGTTTTTT.

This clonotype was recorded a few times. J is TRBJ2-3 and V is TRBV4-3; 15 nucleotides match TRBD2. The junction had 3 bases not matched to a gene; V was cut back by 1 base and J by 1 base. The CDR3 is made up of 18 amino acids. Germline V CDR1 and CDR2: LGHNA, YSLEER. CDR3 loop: CASSQGTSGGVRTDTQYF. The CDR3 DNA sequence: TGCGCCAGCAGCCAAGGGACTAGCGGGGGGGTACGCACAGATACGCAGTATTTT.

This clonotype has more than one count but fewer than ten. In nucleotides, the CDR3 is TGTGCCAGCAGCCCCAATTCCAGGGGGACCAATCAGCCCCAGCATTTT. It specifies CASSPNSRGTNQPQHF. The chain uses TRBV7-2 and TRBJ1-5, with 7 nucleotides matching TRBD1. The V gene end was trimmed by 5 bases and the J gene end by 3 bases; junction bases not matched to a gene: 10. CDR3 length equals 16 residues. Germline CDR1 reads SGHTA; CDR2 reads FQGNSA.

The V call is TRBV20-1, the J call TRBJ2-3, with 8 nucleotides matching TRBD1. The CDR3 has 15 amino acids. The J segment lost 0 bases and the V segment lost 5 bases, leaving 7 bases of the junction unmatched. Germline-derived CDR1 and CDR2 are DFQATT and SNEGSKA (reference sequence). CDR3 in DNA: TGCAGTGCTGCAAAAGACAGGGGTAGCACAGATACGCAGTATTTT. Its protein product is CSAAKDRGSTDTQYF.

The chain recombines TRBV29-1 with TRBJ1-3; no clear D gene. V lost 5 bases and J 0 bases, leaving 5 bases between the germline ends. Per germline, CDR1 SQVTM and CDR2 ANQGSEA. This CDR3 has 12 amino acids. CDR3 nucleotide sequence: TGCAGCGTTTCCCACTCTGGAAACACCATATATTTT. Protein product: CSVSHSGNTIYF.

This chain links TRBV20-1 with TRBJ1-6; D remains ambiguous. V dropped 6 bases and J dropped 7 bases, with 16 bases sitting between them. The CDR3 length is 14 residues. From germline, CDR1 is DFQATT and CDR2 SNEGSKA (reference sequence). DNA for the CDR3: TGCAGTGCCTCAGTCAGCCTGGGCAATTCACCCCTCCACTTT. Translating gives CSASVSLGNSPLHF.

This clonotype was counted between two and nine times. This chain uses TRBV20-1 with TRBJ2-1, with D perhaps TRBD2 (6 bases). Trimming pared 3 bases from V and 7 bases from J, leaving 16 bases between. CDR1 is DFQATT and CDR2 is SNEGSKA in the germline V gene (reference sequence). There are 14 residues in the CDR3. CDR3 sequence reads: CSARGGATGNEQFF. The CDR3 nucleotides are TGCAGTGCTAGGGGCGGGGCCACGGGGAATGAGCAGTTCTTC.

CDR3 region: CASSYGKGFDRTTNEKLFF. CDR3 DNA sequence: TGTGCCAGCAGTTACGGTAAAGGGTTCGATCGAACAACTAATGAAAAACTGTTTTTT. V is TRBV6-5 and J is TRBJ1-4; D not certain. This CDR3 has 19 residues. Germline V CDR1 and CDR2: MNHEY, SVGAGI. V was pared by 2 bases and J by 0 bases, with 19 bases between.

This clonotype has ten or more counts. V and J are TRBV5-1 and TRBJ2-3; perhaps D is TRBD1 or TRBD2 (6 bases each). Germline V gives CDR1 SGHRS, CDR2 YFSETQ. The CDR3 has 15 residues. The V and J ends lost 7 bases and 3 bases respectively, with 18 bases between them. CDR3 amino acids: CASGGPGAGTDTQYF. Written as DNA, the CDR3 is TGCGCCAGCGGGGGGCCCGGAGCTGGTACAGATACGCAGTATTTT.

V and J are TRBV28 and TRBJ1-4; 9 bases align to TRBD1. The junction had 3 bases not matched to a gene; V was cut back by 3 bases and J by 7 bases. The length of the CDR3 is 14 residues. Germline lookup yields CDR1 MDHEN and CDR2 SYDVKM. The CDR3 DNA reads TGTGCCAGCAGTTTTGGGACAGGGCGTGAAAAACTGTTTTTT. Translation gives CASSFGTGREKLFF.

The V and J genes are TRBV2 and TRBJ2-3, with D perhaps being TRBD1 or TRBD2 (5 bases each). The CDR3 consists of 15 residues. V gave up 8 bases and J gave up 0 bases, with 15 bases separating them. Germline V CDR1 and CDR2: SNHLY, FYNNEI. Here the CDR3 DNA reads TGTGCCAGCGACGGGGCGGTGATTAGCACAGATACGCAGTATTTT. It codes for CASDGAVISTDTQYF.

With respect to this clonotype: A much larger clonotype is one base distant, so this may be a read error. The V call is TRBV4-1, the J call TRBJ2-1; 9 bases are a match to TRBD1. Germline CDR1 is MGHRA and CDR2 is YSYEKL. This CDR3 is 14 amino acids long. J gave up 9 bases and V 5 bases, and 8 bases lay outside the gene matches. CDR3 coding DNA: TGCGCCAGCAGCGGACGAACAGGGGGCGGTGAGCAGTTCTTC. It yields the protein CASSGRTGGGEQFF.

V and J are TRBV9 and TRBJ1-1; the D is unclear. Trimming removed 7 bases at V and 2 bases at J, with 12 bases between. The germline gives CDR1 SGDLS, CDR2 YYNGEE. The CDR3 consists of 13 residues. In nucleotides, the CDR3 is TGTGCCAGCGCGACGGCGGTAAACACTGAAGCTTTCTTT. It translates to CASATAVNTEAFF.

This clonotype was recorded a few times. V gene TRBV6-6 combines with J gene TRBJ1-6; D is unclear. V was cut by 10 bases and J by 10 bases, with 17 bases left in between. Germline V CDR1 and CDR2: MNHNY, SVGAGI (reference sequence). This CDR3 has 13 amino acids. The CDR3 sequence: CATYVRTNSPLHF. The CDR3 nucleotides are TGTGCCACCTACGTTCGGACGAACTCACCCCTCCACTTT.

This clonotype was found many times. CDR3 in DNA: TGTGCCAGCAGTTACTCGGGCGGTTACAATGAGCAGTTCTTC. Residues: CASSYSGGYNEQFF. The chain has TRBV6-5 and TRBJ2-1, with D unclear. The germline V gene encodes CDR1 MNHEY and CDR2 SVGAGI. The CDR3 is 14 residues long. Trimming pared 0 bases from V and 4 bases from J, leaving 7 bases between.

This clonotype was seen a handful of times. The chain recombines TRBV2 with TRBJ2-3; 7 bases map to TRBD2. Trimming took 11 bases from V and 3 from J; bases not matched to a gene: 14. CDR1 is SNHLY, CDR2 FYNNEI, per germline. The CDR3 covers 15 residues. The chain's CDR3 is CASHREAGRTDTQYF. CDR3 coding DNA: TGTGCCTCCCACCGGGAAGCGGGGCGAACAGATACGCAGTATTTT.

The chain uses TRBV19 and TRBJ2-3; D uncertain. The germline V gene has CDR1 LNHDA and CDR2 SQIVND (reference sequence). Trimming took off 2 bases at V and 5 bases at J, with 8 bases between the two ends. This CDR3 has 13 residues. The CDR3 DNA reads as TGTGCCAGTAGTATAAGGGTTGGAGATACGCAGTATTTT. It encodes CASSIRVGDTQYF.

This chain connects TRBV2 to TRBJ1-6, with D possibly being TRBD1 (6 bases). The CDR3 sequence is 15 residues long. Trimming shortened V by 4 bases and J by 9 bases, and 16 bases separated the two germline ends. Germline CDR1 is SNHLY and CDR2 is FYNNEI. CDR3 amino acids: CASSGEGGYGSPLHF. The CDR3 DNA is TGTGCCAGCAGTGGGGAGGGGGGGTATGGTTCACCCCTCCACTTT.

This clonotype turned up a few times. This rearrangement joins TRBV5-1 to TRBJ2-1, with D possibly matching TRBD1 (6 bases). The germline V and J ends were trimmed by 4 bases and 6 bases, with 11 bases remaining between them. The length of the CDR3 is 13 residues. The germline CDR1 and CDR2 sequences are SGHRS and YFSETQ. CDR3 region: CASSRNRANEQFF. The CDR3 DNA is TGCGCCAGCAGCCGGAACAGGGCCAATGAGCAGTTCTTC. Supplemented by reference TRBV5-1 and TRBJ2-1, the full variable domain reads KAGVTQTPRYLIKTRGQQVTLSCSPISGHRSVSWYQQTPGQGLQFLFEYFSETQRNKGNFPGRFSGRQFSNSRSEMNVSTLELGDSALYLCASSRNRANEQFFGPGTRLTVL.

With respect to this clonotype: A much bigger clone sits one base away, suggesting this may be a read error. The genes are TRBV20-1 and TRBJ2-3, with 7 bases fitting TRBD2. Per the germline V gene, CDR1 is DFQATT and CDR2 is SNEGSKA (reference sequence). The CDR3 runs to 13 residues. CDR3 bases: TGCGGTGCTAGGAAAGCGGGGACAGATACGCAGTATTTT. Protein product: CGARKAGTDTQYF.